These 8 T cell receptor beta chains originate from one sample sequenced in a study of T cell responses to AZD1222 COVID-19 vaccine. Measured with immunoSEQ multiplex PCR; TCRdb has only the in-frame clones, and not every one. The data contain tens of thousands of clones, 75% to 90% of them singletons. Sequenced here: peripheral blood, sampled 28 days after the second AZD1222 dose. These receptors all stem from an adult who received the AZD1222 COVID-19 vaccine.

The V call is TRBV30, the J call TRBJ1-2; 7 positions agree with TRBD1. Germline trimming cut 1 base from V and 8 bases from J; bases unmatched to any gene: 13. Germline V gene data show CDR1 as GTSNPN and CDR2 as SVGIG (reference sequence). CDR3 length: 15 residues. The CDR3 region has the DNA TGTGCCTGGAGTGCGACAGGGTCAATGGGGGTCGGCTACACCTTC. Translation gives CAWSATGSMGVGYTF.

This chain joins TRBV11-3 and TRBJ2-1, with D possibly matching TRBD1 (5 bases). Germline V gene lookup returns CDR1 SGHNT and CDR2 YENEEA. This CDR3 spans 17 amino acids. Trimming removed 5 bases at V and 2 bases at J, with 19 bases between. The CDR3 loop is CASSTDWQGGTYNEQFF. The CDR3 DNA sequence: TGTGCCAGCAGCACTGATTGGCAGGGCGGAACCTACAATGAGCAGTTCTTC.

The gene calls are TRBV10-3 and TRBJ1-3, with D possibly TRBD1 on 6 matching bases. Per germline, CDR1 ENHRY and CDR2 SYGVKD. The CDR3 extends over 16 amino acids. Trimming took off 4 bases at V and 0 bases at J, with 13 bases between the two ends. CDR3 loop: CAISGEGGHSGNTIYF. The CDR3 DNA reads TGTGCCATCAGTGGGGAAGGGGGACACTCTGGAAACACCATATATTTT.

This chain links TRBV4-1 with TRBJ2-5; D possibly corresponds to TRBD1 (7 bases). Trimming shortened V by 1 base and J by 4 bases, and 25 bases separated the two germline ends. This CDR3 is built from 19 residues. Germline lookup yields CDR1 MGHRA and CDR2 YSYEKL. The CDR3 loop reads CASSQGKLLQRRGRETQYF. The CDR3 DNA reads TGCGCCAGCAGCCAAGGAAAATTGCTACAGCGGAGGGGGCGAGAGACCCAGTACTTC.

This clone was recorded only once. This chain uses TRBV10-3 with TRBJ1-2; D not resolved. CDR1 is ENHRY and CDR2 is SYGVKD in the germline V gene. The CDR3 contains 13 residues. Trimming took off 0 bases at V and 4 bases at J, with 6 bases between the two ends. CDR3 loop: CAISESGFYGYTF. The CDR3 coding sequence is TGTGCCATCAGTGAGTCGGGCTTCTATGGCTACACCTTC.

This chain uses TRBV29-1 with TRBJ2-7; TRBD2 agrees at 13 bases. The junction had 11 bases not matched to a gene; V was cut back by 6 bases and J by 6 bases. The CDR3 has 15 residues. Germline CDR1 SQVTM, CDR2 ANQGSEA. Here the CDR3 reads CSVPGTSGMRSEQYF. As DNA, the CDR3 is TGCAGCGTACCCGGGACTAGCGGGATGCGTTCCGAGCAGTACTTC.

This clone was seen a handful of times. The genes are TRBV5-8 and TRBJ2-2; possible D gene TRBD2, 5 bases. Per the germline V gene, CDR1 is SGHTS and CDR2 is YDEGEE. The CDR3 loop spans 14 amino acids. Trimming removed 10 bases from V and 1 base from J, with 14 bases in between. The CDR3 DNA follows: TGTGCCTCCTCCGGACTGATGAACACCGGGGAGCTGTTTTTT. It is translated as CASSGLMNTGELFF.

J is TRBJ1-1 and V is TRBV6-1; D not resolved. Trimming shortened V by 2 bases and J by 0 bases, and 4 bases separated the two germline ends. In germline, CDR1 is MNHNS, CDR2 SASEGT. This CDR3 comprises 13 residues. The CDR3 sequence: CASSEFLNTEAFF. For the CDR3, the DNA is TGTGCCAGCAGTGAATTTTTGAACACTGAAGCTTTCTTT.